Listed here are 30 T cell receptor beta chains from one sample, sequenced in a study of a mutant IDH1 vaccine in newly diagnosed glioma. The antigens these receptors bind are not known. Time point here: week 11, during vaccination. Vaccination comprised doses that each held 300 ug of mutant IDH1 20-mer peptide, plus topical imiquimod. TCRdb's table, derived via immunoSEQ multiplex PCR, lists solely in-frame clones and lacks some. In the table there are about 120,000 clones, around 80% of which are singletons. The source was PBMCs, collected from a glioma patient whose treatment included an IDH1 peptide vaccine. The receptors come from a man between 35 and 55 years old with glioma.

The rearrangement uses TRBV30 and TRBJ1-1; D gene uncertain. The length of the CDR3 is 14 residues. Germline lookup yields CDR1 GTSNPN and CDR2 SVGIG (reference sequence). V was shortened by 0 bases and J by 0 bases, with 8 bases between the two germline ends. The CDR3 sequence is CAWSVGRMNTEAFF. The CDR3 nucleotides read TGTGCCTGGAGTGTCGGCAGGATGAACACTGAAGCTTTCTTT.

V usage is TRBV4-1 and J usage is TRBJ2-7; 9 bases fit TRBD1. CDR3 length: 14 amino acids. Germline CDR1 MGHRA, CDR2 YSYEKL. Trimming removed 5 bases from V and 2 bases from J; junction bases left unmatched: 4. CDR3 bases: TGCGCCAGCAGCTTCCGGACAGGGGCCTACGAGCAGTACTTC. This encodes CASSFRTGAYEQYF.

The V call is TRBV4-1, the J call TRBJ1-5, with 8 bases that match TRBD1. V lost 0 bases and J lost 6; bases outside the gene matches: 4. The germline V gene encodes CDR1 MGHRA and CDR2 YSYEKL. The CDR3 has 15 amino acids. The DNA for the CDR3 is TGCGCCAGCAGCCAAGATTCAGGGGGCGGTCAGCCCCAGCATTTT. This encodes CASSQDSGGGQPQHF.

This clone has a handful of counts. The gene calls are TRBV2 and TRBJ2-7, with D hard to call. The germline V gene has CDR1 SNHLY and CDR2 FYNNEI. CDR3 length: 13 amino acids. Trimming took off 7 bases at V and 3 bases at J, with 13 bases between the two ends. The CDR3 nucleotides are TGTGCCAGCAAGGTAGGGCCGAACTACGAGCAGTACTTC. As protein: CASKVGPNYEQYF.

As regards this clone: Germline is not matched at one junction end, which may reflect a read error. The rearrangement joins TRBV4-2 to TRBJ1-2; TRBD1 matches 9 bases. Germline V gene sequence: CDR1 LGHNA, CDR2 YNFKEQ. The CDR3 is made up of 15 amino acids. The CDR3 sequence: CASSQEFGTGYDYTF. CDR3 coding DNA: TGTGCCAGCAGCCAAGAGTTTGGGACAGGGTATGACTACACCTTC.

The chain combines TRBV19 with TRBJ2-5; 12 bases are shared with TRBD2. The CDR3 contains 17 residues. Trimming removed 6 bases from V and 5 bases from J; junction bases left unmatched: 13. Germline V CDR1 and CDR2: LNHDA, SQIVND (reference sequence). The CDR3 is CASRKRLAGEARETQYF. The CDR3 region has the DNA TGTGCCAGTAGGAAGCGACTAGCGGGGGAAGCACGGGAGACCCAGTACTTC. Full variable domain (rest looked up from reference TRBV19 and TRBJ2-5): DGGITQSPKYLFRKEGQNVTLSCEQNLNHDAMYWYRQDPGQGLRLIYYSQIVNDFQKGDIAEGYSVSREKKESFPLTVTSAQKNPTAFYLCASRKRLAGEARETQYFGPGTRLLVL.

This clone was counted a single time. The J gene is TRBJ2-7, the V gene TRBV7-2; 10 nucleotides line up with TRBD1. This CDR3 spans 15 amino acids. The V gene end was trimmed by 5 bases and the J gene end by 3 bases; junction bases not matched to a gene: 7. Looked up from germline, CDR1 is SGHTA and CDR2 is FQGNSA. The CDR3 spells CASSVRTGGVYEQYF. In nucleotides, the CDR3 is TGTGCCAGCAGCGTACGGACAGGGGGTGTCTACGAGCAGTACTTC.

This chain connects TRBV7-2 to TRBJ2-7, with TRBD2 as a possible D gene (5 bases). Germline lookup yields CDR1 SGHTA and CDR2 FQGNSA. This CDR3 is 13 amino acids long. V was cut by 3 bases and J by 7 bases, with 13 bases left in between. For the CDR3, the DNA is TGTGCCAGCAGCTTTTTGAGGGAAGGGGAGCAGTACTTC. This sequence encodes CASSFLREGEQYF.

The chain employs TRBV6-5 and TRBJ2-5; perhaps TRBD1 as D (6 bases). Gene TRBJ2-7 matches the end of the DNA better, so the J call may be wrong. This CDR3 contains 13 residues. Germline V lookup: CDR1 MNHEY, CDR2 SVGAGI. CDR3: CASSRDNSYEQYF. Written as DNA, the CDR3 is TGTGCCAGCAGCCGGGACAACTCCTACGAGCAGTACTTC.

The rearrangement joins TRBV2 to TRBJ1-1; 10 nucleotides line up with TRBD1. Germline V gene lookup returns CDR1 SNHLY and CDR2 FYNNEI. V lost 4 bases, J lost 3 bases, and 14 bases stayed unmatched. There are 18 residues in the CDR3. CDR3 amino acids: CASSVQPGQGSWDTEAFF. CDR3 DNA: TGTGCCAGCAGTGTACAACCGGGACAGGGGTCGTGGGACACTGAAGCTTTCTTT.

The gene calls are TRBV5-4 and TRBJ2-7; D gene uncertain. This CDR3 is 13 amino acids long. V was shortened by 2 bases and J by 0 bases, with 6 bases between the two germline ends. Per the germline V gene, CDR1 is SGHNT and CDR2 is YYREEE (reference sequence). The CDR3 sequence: CASSFPLSYEQYF. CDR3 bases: TGTGCCAGCAGCTTTCCGCTCTCCTACGAGCAGTACTTC.

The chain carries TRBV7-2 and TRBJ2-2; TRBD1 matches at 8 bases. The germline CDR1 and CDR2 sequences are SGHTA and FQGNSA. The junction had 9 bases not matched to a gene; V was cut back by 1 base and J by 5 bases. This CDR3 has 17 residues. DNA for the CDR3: TGTGCCAGCAGCTTAGAGGGGCAGGGGGCGAGGACCGGGGAGCTGTTTTTT. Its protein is CASSLEGQGARTGELFF.

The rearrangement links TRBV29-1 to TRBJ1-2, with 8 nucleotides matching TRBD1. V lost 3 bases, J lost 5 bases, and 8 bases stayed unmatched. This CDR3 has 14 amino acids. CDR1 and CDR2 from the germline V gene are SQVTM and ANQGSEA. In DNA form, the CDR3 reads TGCAGCGTTGACTTCGGACAGGGAGAGTATGGCTACACCTTC. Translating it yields CSVDFGQGEYGYTF.

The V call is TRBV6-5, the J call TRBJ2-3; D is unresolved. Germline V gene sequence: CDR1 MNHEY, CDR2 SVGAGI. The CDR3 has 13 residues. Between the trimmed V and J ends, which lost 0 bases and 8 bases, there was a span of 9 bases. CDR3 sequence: CASSYSSWVTQYF. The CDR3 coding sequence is TGTGCCAGCAGTTACTCATCCTGGGTTACGCAGTATTTT.

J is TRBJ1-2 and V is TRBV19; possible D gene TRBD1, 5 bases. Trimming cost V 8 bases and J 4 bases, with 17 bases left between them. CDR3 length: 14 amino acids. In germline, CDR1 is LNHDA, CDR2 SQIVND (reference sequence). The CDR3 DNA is TGTGCCAGTTCCGGGACCGCCGCCAGCTATGGCTACACCTTC. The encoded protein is CASSGTAASYGYTF.

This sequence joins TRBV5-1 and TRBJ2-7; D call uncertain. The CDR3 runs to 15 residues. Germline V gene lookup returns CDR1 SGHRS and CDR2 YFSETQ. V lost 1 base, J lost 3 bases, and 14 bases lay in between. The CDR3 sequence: CASSLPRGRDYEQYF. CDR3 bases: TGCGCCAGCAGCTTGCCCCGAGGAAGGGACTACGAGCAGTACTTC.

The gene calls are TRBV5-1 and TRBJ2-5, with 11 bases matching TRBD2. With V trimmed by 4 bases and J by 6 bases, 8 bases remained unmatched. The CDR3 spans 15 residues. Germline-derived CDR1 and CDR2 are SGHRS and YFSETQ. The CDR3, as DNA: TGCGCCAGCAGCGTCGCTAGCGGGAGGTTTAAGACCCAGTACTTC. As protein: CASSVASGRFKTQYF.

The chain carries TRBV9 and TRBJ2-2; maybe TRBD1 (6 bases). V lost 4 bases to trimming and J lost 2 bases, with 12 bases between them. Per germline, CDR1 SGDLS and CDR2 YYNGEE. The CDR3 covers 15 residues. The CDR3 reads CASSTRTDNTGELFF. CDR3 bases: TGTGCCAGCAGCACCCGGACAGATAACACCGGGGAGCTGTTTTTT.

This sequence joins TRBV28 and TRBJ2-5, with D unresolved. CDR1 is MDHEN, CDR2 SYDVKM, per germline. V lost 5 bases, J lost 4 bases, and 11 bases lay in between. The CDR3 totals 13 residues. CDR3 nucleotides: TGTGCCAGCAGTAGGTTGGGGTTAGAGACCCAGTACTTC. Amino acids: CASSRLGLETQYF.

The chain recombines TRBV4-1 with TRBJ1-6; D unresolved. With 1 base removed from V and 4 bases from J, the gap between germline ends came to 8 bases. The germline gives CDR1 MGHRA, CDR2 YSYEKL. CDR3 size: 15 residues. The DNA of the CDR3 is TGCGCCAGCAGCCAAGCGGGATCTTATAATTCACCCCTCCACTTT. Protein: CASSQAGSYNSPLHF.

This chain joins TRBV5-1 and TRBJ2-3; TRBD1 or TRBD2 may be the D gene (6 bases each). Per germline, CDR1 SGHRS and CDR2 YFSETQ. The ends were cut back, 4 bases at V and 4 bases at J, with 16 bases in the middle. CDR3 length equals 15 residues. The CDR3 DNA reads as TGCGCCAGCAGCCCCAATGGGGGGCACGCAGATACGCAGTATTTT. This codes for CASSPNGGHADTQYF.

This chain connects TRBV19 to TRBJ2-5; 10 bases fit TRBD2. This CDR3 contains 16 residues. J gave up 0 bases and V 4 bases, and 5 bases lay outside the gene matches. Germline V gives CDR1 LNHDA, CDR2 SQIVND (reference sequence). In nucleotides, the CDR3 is TGTGCCAGTAGTACCCCACTAGCGGGGTACCAAGAGACCCAGTACTTC. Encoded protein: CASSTPLAGYQETQYF.

The CDR3 DNA sequence: TGTGCCAGTAGTATCGGAATGAACACTGAAGCTTTCTTT. Protein sequence: CASSIGMNTEAFF. The V call is TRBV19, the J call TRBJ1-1, with unresolved D. There are 13 residues in the CDR3. Trimming left V 3 bases short and J 0 bases short, with 5 bases between. The germline V gene encodes CDR1 LNHDA and CDR2 SQIVND (reference sequence).

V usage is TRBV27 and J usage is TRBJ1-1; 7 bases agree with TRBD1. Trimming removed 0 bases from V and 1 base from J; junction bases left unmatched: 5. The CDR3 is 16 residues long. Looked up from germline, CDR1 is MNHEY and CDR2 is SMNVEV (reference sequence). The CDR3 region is CASSLSPGGGNTEAFF. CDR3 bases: TGTGCCAGCAGTTTATCTCCAGGGGGAGGGAACACTGAAGCTTTCTTT.

The chain's CDR3 is CAIRDSGGLRETQYF. The CDR3 nucleotides read TGTGCCATCAGAGATTCCGGGGGGTTGCGAGAGACCCAGTACTTC. The genes are TRBV10-3 and TRBJ2-5; 7 bases are a match to TRBD2. CDR3 length equals 15 residues. CDR1 is ENHRY and CDR2 is SYGVKD in the germline V gene. V was pared by 6 bases and J by 4 bases, with 11 bases of the junction left unmatched.

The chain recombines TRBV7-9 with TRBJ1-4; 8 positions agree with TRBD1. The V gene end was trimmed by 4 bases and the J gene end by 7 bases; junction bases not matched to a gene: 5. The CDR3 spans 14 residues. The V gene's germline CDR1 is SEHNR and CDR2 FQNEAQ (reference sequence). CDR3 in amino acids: CASSSQGASEKLFF. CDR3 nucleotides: TGTGCCAGCAGCTCCCAGGGGGCTAGTGAAAAACTGTTTTTT.

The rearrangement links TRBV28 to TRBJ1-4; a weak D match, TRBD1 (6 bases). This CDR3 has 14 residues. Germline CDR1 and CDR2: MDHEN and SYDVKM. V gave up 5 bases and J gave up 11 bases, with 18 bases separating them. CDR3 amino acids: CASSGRGPSIKLFF. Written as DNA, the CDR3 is TGTGCCAGCAGTGGCCGGGGGCCGTCTATTAAACTGTTTTTT.

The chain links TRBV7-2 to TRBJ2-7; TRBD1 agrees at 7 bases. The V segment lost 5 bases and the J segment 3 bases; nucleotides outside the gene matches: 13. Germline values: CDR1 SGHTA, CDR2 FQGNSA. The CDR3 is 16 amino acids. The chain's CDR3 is CASSPSFDRVGYEQYF. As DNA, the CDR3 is TGTGCCAGCAGCCCCTCCTTCGACAGGGTAGGCTACGAGCAGTACTTC.

In DNA form, the CDR3 reads TGCGCCAGCAGCTCTAACCCGGGACAGAGCACAGATACGCAGTATTTT. Its translation: CASSSNPGQSTDTQYF. The chain combines TRBV5-1 with TRBJ2-3; 7 bases fit TRBD1. The V segment lost 3 bases and the J segment 0 bases; nucleotides outside the gene matches: 7. This CDR3 region has 16 residues. Germline V gives CDR1 SGHRS, CDR2 YFSETQ. The full variable domain, completed using reference TRBV5-1 and TRBJ2-3, is KAGVTQTPRYLIKTRGQQVTLSCSPISGHRSVSWYQQTPGQGLQFLFEYFSETQRNKGNFPGRFSGRQFSNSRSEMNVSTLELGDSALYLCASSSNPGQSTDTQYFGPGTRLTVL.

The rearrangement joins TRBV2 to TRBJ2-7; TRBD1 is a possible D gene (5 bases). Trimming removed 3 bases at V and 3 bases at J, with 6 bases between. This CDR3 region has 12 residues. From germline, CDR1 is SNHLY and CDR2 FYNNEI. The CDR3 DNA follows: TGTGCCAGCAGTGACGACAGCTACGAGCAGTACTTC. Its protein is CASSDDSYEQYF.